The next 7 T cell receptor beta chains were all read from a single sample in a study of T cell repertoires in cytomegalovirus infection. TCRdb used MiXCR to reprocess the reads, holding one entry per CDR3 protein. The sample records a few hundred thousand distinct CDR3 sequences, roughly 29% being singletons. Specimen: PBMCs. These receptors came from a human donor in good health (CMV status not recorded). Some clones in this sample may be carry-over from other donors' samples.

This chain connects TRBV19 to TRBJ1-6; no definite D call. The CDR3 spans 12 residues. CDR1 is LNHDA, CDR2 SQIVND, per germline (reference sequence). V lost 9 bases to trimming and J lost 6 bases, with 9 bases between them. The CDR3: CASRHINSPLHF. DNA for the CDR3: TGTGCCAGCAGACACATTAATTCACCCCTCCACTTT.

The sample holds many counts of this clonotype. The genes are TRBV7-2 and TRBJ2-3; TRBD1 aligns across 8 bases. From germline, CDR1 is SGHTA and CDR2 FQGNSA. This CDR3 contains 14 residues. Trimming removed 4 bases from V and 4 bases from J; junction bases left unmatched: 4. The CDR3 DNA reads TGTGCCAGCAGCTCGGGACAGGACCCAGATACGCAGTATTTT. Residues: CASSSGQDPDTQYF.

The rearrangement uses TRBV19 and TRBJ1-5; 8 nucleotides align to TRBD1. V gave up 9 bases and J gave up 7 bases; unmatched junction bases: 5. Germline V gives CDR1 LNHDA, CDR2 SQIVND (reference sequence). The CDR3 has 12 residues. CDR3 sequence (DNA): TGTGCCAGCGGGACAGGTAGCCAGCCCCAGCATTTT. Translated, it gives CASGTGSQPQHF.

This clonotype has a single count. The chain is built from TRBV20-1 and TRBJ2-1, with 8 nucleotides matching TRBD2. Germline V gives CDR1 DFQATT, CDR2 SNEGSKA (reference sequence). This CDR3 has 13 amino acids. V was pared by 4 bases and J by 3 bases, with 2 bases of the junction left unmatched. The CDR3 loop reads CSATGTSYNEQFF. The CDR3 DNA is TGCAGTGCTACCGGGACTAGCTACAATGAGCAGTTCTTC.

This clonotype was counted only a few times. CDR3 region: CASILGTGWAGTSGETQYF. The CDR3 DNA follows: TGTGCCAGCATCCTAGGGACAGGGTGGGCCGGGACTTCGGGAGAGACCCAGTACTTC. This chain joins TRBV11-2 and TRBJ2-5, with 9 bases aligning to TRBD1. V was clipped by 7 bases and J by 4 bases; unmatched bases: 22. The CDR3 runs 19 residues. Germline V gene data show CDR1 as SGHAT and CDR2 as FQNNGV.

This clonotype was found many times. The chain combines TRBV7-2 with TRBJ1-5; TRBD1 matches 7 bases. J lost 5 bases, V lost 2 bases, and 3 bases had no gene match. Germline lookup yields CDR1 SGHTA and CDR2 FQGNSA. The CDR3 consists of 14 residues. The CDR3 nucleotides are TGTGCCAGCAGCTTAATAGGGGGCGATCAGCCCCAGCATTTT. Amino acids: CASSLIGGDQPQHF. Full variable domain (rest looked up from reference TRBV7-2 and TRBJ1-5): GAGVSQSPSNKVTEKGKDVELRCDPISGHTALYWYRQSLGQGLEFLIYFQGNSAPDKSGLPSDRFSAERTGGSVSTLTIQRTQQEDSAVYLCASSLIGGDQPQHFGDGTRLSIL.

This clonotype has ten or more counts. The chain couples TRBV7-2 to TRBJ1-2; possible D gene TRBD1, 5 bases. Germline V CDR1 and CDR2: SGHTA, FQGNSA. This CDR3 is 13 amino acids long. V lost 3 bases, J lost 2 bases, and 7 bases lay in between. The CDR3 spells CASSFRDNYGYTF. The CDR3 nucleotides read TGTGCCAGCAGCTTTCGGGACAACTATGGCTACACCTTC.